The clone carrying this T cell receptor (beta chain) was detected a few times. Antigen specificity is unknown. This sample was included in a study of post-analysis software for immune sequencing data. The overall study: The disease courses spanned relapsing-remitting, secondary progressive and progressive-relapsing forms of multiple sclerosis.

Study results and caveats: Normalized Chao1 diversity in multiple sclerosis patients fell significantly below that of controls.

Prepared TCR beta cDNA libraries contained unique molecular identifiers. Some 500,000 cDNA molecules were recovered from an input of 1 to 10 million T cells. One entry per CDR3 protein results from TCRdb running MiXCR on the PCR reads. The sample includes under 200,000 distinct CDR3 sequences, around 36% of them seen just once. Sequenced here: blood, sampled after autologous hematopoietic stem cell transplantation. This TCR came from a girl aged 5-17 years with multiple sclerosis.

CDR3 sequence reads: CSGGQNNYGYTF. The CDR3 DNA is TGCAGCGGGGGACAGAACAACTATGGCTACACCTTC. The genes are TRBV29-1 and TRBJ1-2; 7 bases map to TRBD1. The V and J ends lost 7 bases and 2 bases, in that order; junction bases with no gene match: 4. Germline V gene sequence: CDR1 SQVTM, CDR2 ANQGSEA. The CDR3 sequence is 12 residues long.